The next 27 T cell receptor beta chains were all read from a single sample in a study of T cell changes during pregnancy in multiple sclerosis. Profiling relied on immunoSEQ multiplex PCR, and the TCRdb table lists in-frame clones only, not all of them. The sample lists more than 80,000 clones, approximately 90% occurring once. The sequences come from peripheral blood, collected after pregnancy. All receptors come from a female donor with multiple sclerosis, enrolled in a pregnancy study.

V usage is TRBV7-3 and J usage is TRBJ2-1; 11 nucleotides align to TRBD2. Germline assignment: CDR1 SGHTA and CDR2 FQGTGA. Trimming took 2 bases from V and 3 from J; bases not matched to a gene: 9. This CDR3 is 18 amino acids long. In DNA, the CDR3 is TGTGCCAGCAGCTTAGGACCCACTAGCGGGAGCTTCTACAATGAGCAGTTCTTC. It yields the protein CASSLGPTSGSFYNEQFF.

The CDR3 loop is CASSSGQGLDEQYF. In DNA form, the CDR3 reads TGCGCCAGCAGCTCGGGACAGGGGCTGGACGAGCAGTACTTC. The rearrangement joins TRBV4-1 to TRBJ2-7; TRBD1 matches 10 bases. J lost 5 bases, V lost 5 bases, and 6 bases had no gene match. CDR1 and CDR2 (germline): MGHRA, YSYEKL. The CDR3 sequence is 14 residues long.

The rearrangement uses TRBV7-9 and TRBJ2-5; D not resolved. Germline values: CDR1 SEHNR, CDR2 FQNEAQ (reference sequence). The CDR3 is 13 residues long. V lost 1 base to trimming and J lost 2 bases, with 5 bases between them. CDR3 sequence reads: CASSLDSQETQYF. The CDR3 bases are TGTGCCAGCAGCTTAGACTCTCAAGAGACCCAGTACTTC.

The chain is built from TRBV5-1 and TRBJ1-3, with a weak D call TRBD1 (5 bases). Looked up from germline, CDR1 is SGHRS and CDR2 is YFSETQ. Between the trimmed V and J ends, which lost 0 bases and 1 base, there was a span of 14 bases. CDR3 size: 17 residues. The CDR3 bases are TGCGCCAGCAGCTTGGGGCCGATGGGACTATCTGGAAACACCATATATTTT. Its translation is CASSLGPMGLSGNTIYF.

The rearrangement joins TRBV11-3 to TRBJ2-1; weak D call: TRBD2 (6 bases). The CDR3 contains 16 residues. Germline CDR1 is SGHNT and CDR2 is YENEEA. The V and J ends lost 4 bases and 0 bases respectively, with 13 bases between them. The CDR3 sequence is CASSSAGGSSYNEQFF. DNA for the CDR3: TGTGCCAGCAGCTCCGCAGGAGGGAGCTCCTACAATGAGCAGTTCTTC.

V gene TRBV13 combines with J gene TRBJ1-4; D is possibly TRBD1 (6 bases). Germline V gives CDR1 PRHDT, CDR2 FYEKMQ (reference sequence). Deletions cut 3 bases from V and 6 bases from J, with 14 bases between. The CDR3 sequence is 15 residues long. The CDR3 DNA follows: TGTGCCAGCAGCTTTCTGGGGGCGTCGGATGAAAAACTGTTTTTT. Its translation is CASSFLGASDEKLFF.

This clone has only one observation. This chain's CDR3 is CASSFFRGSGANVLTF. The CDR3 DNA follows: TGTGCCAGCAGCTTTTTTAGGGGCTCTGGGGCCAACGTCCTGACTTTC. The J gene is TRBJ2-6, the V gene TRBV5-8, with D possibly TRBD1 on 5 matching bases. Germline V gives CDR1 SGHTS, CDR2 YDEGEE. Between the trimmed V and J ends, which lost 2 bases and 0 bases, there was a span of 9 bases. This CDR3 comprises 16 residues.

V gene TRBV5-4 combines with J gene TRBJ2-2; D unclear. Germline loops: CDR1 SGHNT, CDR2 YYREEE (reference sequence). The CDR3 loop spans 15 amino acids. Trimming shortened V by 0 bases and J by 4 bases, and 10 bases separated the two germline ends. CDR3: CASSLDPTSTGELFF. The CDR3 nucleotides read TGTGCCAGCAGCTTGGACCCCACAAGCACCGGGGAGCTGTTTTTT.

The J gene is TRBJ1-5, the V gene TRBV5-6; D might be TRBD1 (6 bases). Germline V gene data show CDR1 as SGHDT and CDR2 as YYEEEE. This CDR3 is built from 14 residues. Trimming removed 4 bases from V and 8 bases from J, with 16 bases in between. DNA of the CDR3: TGTGCCAGCAGCCTCCGACCGCAGGGGAAGCCCCAGCATTTT. Amino acid sequence: CASSLRPQGKPQHF.

V and J are TRBV28 and TRBJ2-3; TRBD1 matches at 7 bases. V lost 7 bases to trimming and J lost 4 bases; unmatched junction nucleotides: 11. This CDR3 has 15 amino acids. Germline CDR1 MDHEN, CDR2 SYDVKM. The CDR3 DNA is TGTGCCAGCACCGACACGGGACAGACAGCAGATACGCAGTATTTT. It is translated as CASTDTGQTADTQYF.

This clone was detected once. Other DNA sequences in the sample encode the same CDR3. The V gene is TRBV6-1, the J gene TRBJ2-5; D is unclear. From germline, CDR1 is MNHNS and CDR2 SASEGT. There are 12 residues in the CDR3. V was clipped by 2 bases and J by 4 bases, with 5 bases between them. The CDR3 protein is CASSETRETQYF. The CDR3 DNA is TGTGCCAGCAGTGAAACAAGAGAGACCCAGTACTTC.

This clone was seen a single time. The J gene is TRBJ2-5, the V gene TRBV9; TRBD2 agrees at 14 bases. Germline assignment: CDR1 SGDLS and CDR2 YYNGEE. Trimming cost V 2 bases and J 5 bases; bases outside gene matches: 8. This CDR3 is built from 17 residues. CDR3 DNA sequence: TGTGCCAGCAGCGTCAGGGGACTAGCGGGAGTAGGGGAGACCCAGTACTTC. Translation gives CASSVRGLAGVGETQYF.

The chain joins TRBV27 to TRBJ2-1; a weak D match, TRBD1 (5 bases). V was pared by 2 bases and J by 4 bases, with 15 bases between. The CDR3 is made up of 16 amino acids. CDR1 MNHEY and CDR2 SMNVEV come from the germline V gene (reference sequence). CDR3 sequence reads: CASSLRAGRGYNEQFF. The CDR3 DNA reads TGTGCCAGCAGTTTAAGGGCTGGAAGGGGTTACAATGAGCAGTTCTTC.

The genes are TRBV18 and TRBJ2-2; TRBD1 matches at 9 bases. CDR3 length: 15 residues. Unmatched junction bases numbered 7, after V lost 5 bases and J lost 6 bases. Germline V gene sequence: CDR1 KGHSH, CDR2 LQKENI. The CDR3 loop reads CASSAGQGRAGELFF. In DNA, the CDR3 is TGTGCCAGCTCAGCGGGACAGGGACGGGCCGGGGAGCTGTTTTTT.

This clone was counted a few times. V is TRBV7-9 and J is TRBJ1-2, with TRBD1 matching over 9 bases. Looked up from germline, CDR1 is SEHNR and CDR2 is FQNEAQ (reference sequence). The CDR3 has 15 amino acids. V lost 5 bases, J lost 3 bases, and 7 bases stayed unmatched. The CDR3 DNA is TGTGCCAGCAGCCCACGGACAGGGGTCGACTATGGCTACACCTTC. Protein product: CASSPRTGVDYGYTF.

The chain couples TRBV5-6 to TRBJ2-7; 7 nucleotides agree with TRBD1. Germline CDR1 SGHDT, CDR2 YYEEEE. The CDR3 length is 15 residues. V lost 3 bases and J lost 3; bases outside the gene matches: 9. The CDR3 loop is CASSWGQRPFYEQYF. In DNA, the CDR3 is TGTGCCAGCAGCTGGGGACAGCGCCCTTTCTACGAGCAGTACTTC.

The rearrangement uses TRBV7-9 and TRBJ2-7; D is possibly TRBD1 (5 bases). Germline assignment: CDR1 SEHNR and CDR2 FQNEAQ (reference sequence). This CDR3 spans 14 amino acids. V was shortened by 3 bases and J by 5 bases, with 14 bases between the two germline ends. The CDR3 DNA reads as TGTGCCAGCAGCTTCAGGGATAGAGGCCACGAGCAGTACTTC. It codes for CASSFRDRGHEQYF.

CDR3 residues: CASSLLAGGPYNEQFF. For the CDR3, the DNA is TGTGCCAGCAGTCTACTAGCGGGAGGGCCCTACAATGAGCAGTTCTTC. The rearrangement joins TRBV28 to TRBJ2-1, with 13 positions matching TRBD2. This CDR3 has 16 amino acids. Germline CDR1 MDHEN, CDR2 SYDVKM. V lost 5 bases to trimming and J lost 2 bases; unmatched junction nucleotides: 3.

The chain carries TRBV11-2 and TRBJ1-2, with TRBD1 identical over 7 bases. The CDR3 sequence is 13 residues long. Looked up from germline, CDR1 is SGHAT and CDR2 is FQNNGV. Unmatched junction bases numbered 3, after V lost 5 bases and J lost 3 bases. The CDR3 bases are TGTGCCAGCAGCAAAACAGGGGACTATGGCTACACCTTC. Residues: CASSKTGDYGYTF.

The rearrangement uses TRBV30 and TRBJ2-1; D not certain. Germline CDR1 and CDR2: GTSNPN and SVGIG (reference sequence). Trimming cost V 3 bases and J 15 bases, with 21 bases left between them. CDR3 length: 13 residues. CDR3 residues: CAWSSHGDLSRFF. CDR3 nucleotides: TGTGCCTGGAGCTCACACGGAGACCTCTCTCGGTTCTTC.

The chain joins TRBV7-3 to TRBJ2-2; 8 bases are a match to TRBD2. The CDR3 spans 17 residues. The germline V gene has CDR1 SGHTA and CDR2 FQGTGA. Trimming at V came to 0 bases and at J to 1 base, leaving 4 bases not matched to a gene. The CDR3 bases are TGTGCCAGCAGCTTAACCCCACTAGCGGTGAACACCGGGGAGCTGTTTTTT. It codes for CASSLTPLAVNTGELFF.

V is TRBV2 and J is TRBJ1-4; TRBD1 matches at 10 bases. The CDR3 covers 15 residues. Trimming took 5 bases from V and 4 from J; bases not matched to a gene: 4. Germline lookup yields CDR1 SNHLY and CDR2 FYNNEI. The CDR3 sequence: CASSRDRGYNEKLFF. The DNA of the CDR3 is TGTGCCAGCAGTAGGGACAGGGGTTATAATGAAAAACTGTTTTTT.

The V gene is TRBV13, the J gene TRBJ2-5; 7 positions match TRBD1. J was trimmed by 3 bases and V by 6 bases; bases with no gene match: 4. Germline values: CDR1 PRHDT, CDR2 FYEKMQ (reference sequence). The CDR3 contains 13 residues. CDR3 amino acids: CASSRDRKETQYF. Here the CDR3 DNA reads TGTGCCAGCAGTCGGGACAGAAAAGAGACCCAGTACTTC.

The chain uses TRBV9 and TRBJ2-2; D is unclear. V lost 3 bases, J lost 1 base, and 7 bases lay in between. Germline lookup yields CDR1 SGDLS and CDR2 YYNGEE. CDR3 length equals 14 residues. CDR3 residues: CASSAQLNTGELFF. Here the CDR3 DNA reads TGTGCCAGCAGCGCCCAATTGAACACCGGGGAGCTGTTTTTT.

CDR3 in DNA: TGTGCCAGCTCACCAAGGAAGGGTGAGGGCTACGAGCAGTACTTC. Translation gives CASSPRKGEGYEQYF. This sequence joins TRBV18 and TRBJ2-7, with TRBD2 as a possible D gene (5 bases). The CDR3 is 15 residues long. V lost 2 bases to trimming and J lost 3 bases, with 14 bases between them. CDR1 and CDR2 (germline): KGHSH, LQKENI.

The gene calls are TRBV5-4 and TRBJ2-2, with a possible D match to TRBD1 (5 bases). This CDR3 is built from 16 residues. The V gene's germline CDR1 is SGHNT and CDR2 YYREEE (reference sequence). V lost 2 bases and J lost 8, with 19 bases in between. CDR3 coding DNA: TGTGCCAGCAGCTTTGGGGCAGGACCGCTTAGGGGGGAGCTGTTTTTT. Residues: CASSFGAGPLRGELFF.

V and J are TRBV5-4 and TRBJ2-3; 7 bases are a match to TRBD2. V shed 4 bases and J 9 bases; nucleotides not matched to a gene: 11. Germline CDR1 SGHNT, CDR2 YYREEE (reference sequence). This CDR3 contains 14 residues. The chain's CDR3 is CASSDGMAGETQYF. DNA of the CDR3: TGTGCCAGCAGCGATGGTATGGCGGGGGAGACGCAGTATTTT.